This T cell receptor (beta chain) came from a study of radiation and T cells in renal cell carcinoma (TCRdb year 2020). Context from the whole study: The samples were obtained from a clinical trial, where primary renal cell carcinomas were treated with 15 Gy stereotactic body radiation therapy and then removed by nephrectomy 4 weeks afterward. In total, 50 to 55 samples, comprising around 26 tumors and some 27 peripheral blood samples, were subjected to TCR beta sequencing. A total of over 4 million unique CDR3 nucleotide sequences, encoding more than 2 million unique CDR3 amino acid sequences, were found across all 55 or so samples. Study-wide conclusions, independent of this receptor: In blood, the top tumor clonotypes increased between baseline and 2 weeks post-radiation and then shrank by 4 weeks, which suggests that tumor-resident clones expanded only transiently. Effects of radiation dose or scheduling on the TCR repertoire could not be addressed with the single-armed trial design. No pretreatment tumor biopsies were available, so the baseline intratumoral presence of clonotypes could not be determined. Changes in the blood repertoire were not tracked past 4 weeks after treatment.

Following the manufacturer's recommendations, the immunoSEQ kit was used to generate TCR beta libraries from genomic DNA. Library preparation used a first multiplex PCR with proprietary primers, then a second PCR adding unique barcodes, with bead cleanups after each round. A kit-provided positive control reaction and a negative control reaction were included in every sample batch. The final libraries underwent checking on an Agilent 4200 TapeStation D1000 ScreenTape, volumetric pooling, and quantification by qPCR. Sequencing was performed on an Illumina NextSeq500 with a MidOutput 150-cycle cartridge, and 156 Read1 and 15 Index1 cycles were run with kit custom primers. The pooled library was loaded at around 1.1 pM, and around 22% PhiX control was spiked in. In the authors' own workflow: The vendor-processed data were analyzed in R, and a clonotype was defined as all T cells that share the same CDR3 nucleotide sequence. For clone abundance analyses, frequencies were normalized to the 10,000 most abundant clones in each sample. Before analysis, public T cell clones were removed, and these numbered fewer than six per sample on average. Tumor-enriched clonotypes and baseline blood-enriched clonotypes were defined as those with an abundance difference of at least 32-fold between compartments. A beta-binomial differential abundance model was used to identify clonotypes that expanded or contracted between blood time points. Similarity between tumor and blood repertoires was quantified using the Baroni-Urbani and Buser coefficient, and groups were compared with two-tailed Wilcoxon tests in R. Held by TCRdb, this immuneACCESS table contains in-frame sequences only and omits some clones. Under half of the omission traces to an unresolved V gene where checked; the cause of the rest is unknown. V and J calls and clone size are as listed in that table; D and trimming were resolved from the DNA. For this sample there are about 140,000 clones; less than 85% appear just once. Of the sample, roughly 25% falls within the top ten clones.

The time point label on this specimen signifies: baseline pretreatment blood. The treatment or condition label here, explained by the study, means: 15 Gy SBRT to primary tumor, nephrectomy 4 weeks later. Serial peripheral blood from radiation-treated patients was sampled at baseline, 2 weeks and 4 weeks after SBRT to track tumor-enriched clonotypes. Every patient's renal cell carcinoma showed clear cell pathology. The QIAamp DNA Blood Mini Kit (Qiagen) was used to prepare genomic DNA for TCR sequencing. Only samples passing all quality control checks were included in the analyses. In this sample, this clone turned up once. Which antigen it targets is not known. No clone much larger than this one lies a single base away; base qualities are absent. Taken from cysteine to phenylalanine, the CDR3 has 12 residues. CDR3 DNA only is kept here, 36 bases in frame from base 1. Trimming costs V 8 bases and J 6 bases, and their ends lie 12 bases apart. CDR1 and CDR2 are drawn from the germline V gene: SNHLY, FYNNEI.

Specimen: blood, collected from a patient whose treatment included radiotherapy and nephrectomy. Here the chain combines TRBV2 and TRBJ2-3, with the D gene uncertain. The receptor comes from a woman between 50 and 59 years old with renal cell carcinoma. The CDR3 region: CASHLFGDTQYF. The nucleotide sequence reads TGTGCCAGCCACCTTTTCGGGGATACGCAGTATTTT.